These T cell receptor beta chains were read from a single sample in a study of PD-L1 blockade in urothelial cancer. Clones were sequenced by immunoSEQ multiplex PCR, and TCRdb holds only the in-frame ones, with some missing. This sample has around 100,000 clones; about 85% occur once, and the top ten carry 2.4%. The sequenced sample was PBMCs, obtained around atezolizumab (anti-PD-L1) treatment. The receptors stem from a man aged 45-60 years with urothelial cancer. The CDR3 runs from the conserved cysteine through the conserved F or W. The D gene is left open where the match is weak. Clone size is stated in some rows and not others, as once, few, many or a class when expanded.

J gene: TRBJ2-7
clone size: NA
D gene: NA
V gene: TRBV29-1
CDR3 protein: CSVVPGSYEQYF
CDR3 DNA: TGCAGCGTTGTTCCCGGGAGCTACGAGCAGTACTTC

J gene: TRBJ2-6
clone size: NA
D gene: TRBD1
V gene: TRBV30
CDR3 protein: CAWSRDRSSSGANVLTF
CDR3 DNA: TGTGCCTGGAGTCGGGACAGGTCGAGCTCTGGGGCCAACGTCCTGACTTTC

J gene: TRBJ2-7
clone size: NA
D gene: NA
V gene: TRBV7-9
CDR3 protein: CASTRAGEQYF
CDR3 DNA: TGTGCCAGCACGAGGGCCGGGGAGCAGTACTTC

J gene: TRBJ1-3
clone size: NA
D gene: NA
V gene: TRBV6-5
CDR3 protein: CANARSTIYF
CDR3 DNA: TGTGCCAACGCCCGGAGCACCATATATTTT

J gene: TRBJ1-5
clone size: once
D gene: NA
V gene: TRBV28
CDR3 protein: CASTPGGPDQPQHF
CDR3 DNA: TGTGCCAGCACCCCGGGGGGCCCTGATCAGCCCCAGCATTTT

J gene: TRBJ2-7
clone size: few
D gene: NA
V gene: TRBV30
CDR3 protein: CAWAAVEQVTSYEQYF
CDR3 DNA: TGTGCCTGGGCCGCTGTAGAACAGGTCACCTCCTACGAGCAGTACTTC

J gene: TRBJ2-1
clone size: NA
D gene: TRBD2
V gene: TRBV28
CDR3 protein: CASRLPSTSGSNEQFF
CDR3 DNA: TGTGCCAGCAGGCTTCCTTCGACTAGCGGGAGCAATGAGCAGTTCTTC

J gene: TRBJ2-2
clone size: NA
D gene: NA
V gene: TRBV9
CDR3 protein: CASSRGGDVPGELFF
CDR3 DNA: TGTGCCAGCAGTAGGGGGGGGGATGTACCCGGGGAGCTGTTTTTT

J gene: TRBJ2-1
clone size: NA
D gene: NA
V gene: TRBV15
CDR3 protein: CATSRGGRWNEQFF
CDR3 DNA: TGTGCCACCAGCAGAGGGGGGAGGTGGAATGAGCAGTTCTTC

J gene: TRBJ1-1
clone size: once
D gene: NA
V gene: TRBV27
CDR3 protein: CASSSTPRGTEAFF
CDR3 DNA: TGTGCCAGCAGTTCCACTCCCCGAGGGACTGAAGCTTTCTTT

J gene: TRBJ2-2
clone size: NA
D gene: TRBD2
V gene: TRBV19
CDR3 protein: CASRGSGLAGDANTGELFF
CDR3 DNA: TGTGCCAGTAGGGGATCGGGACTAGCGGGGGACGCGAACACCGGGGAGCTGTTTTTT

J gene: TRBJ2-7
clone size: NA
D gene: NA
V gene: TRBV7-2
CDR3 protein: CASSVTSLGEQYF
CDR3 DNA: TGTGCCAGCAGCGTTACTAGCTTGGGTGAGCAGTACTTC

J gene: TRBJ2-7
clone size: NA
D gene: TRBD1
V gene: TRBV5-1
CDR3 protein: CASSLGTGGLGEQYF
CDR3 DNA: TGCGCCAGCAGCCTAGGGACAGGGGGACTGGGTGAGCAGTACTTC

J gene: TRBJ2-7
clone size: once
D gene: NA
V gene: TRBV7-2
CDR3 protein: CASSADVGDGYEQYF
CDR3 DNA: TGTGCCAGCAGCGCCGACGTGGGCGATGGATACGAGCAGTACTTC

J gene: TRBJ2-7
clone size: NA
D gene: TRBD1
V gene: TRBV2
CDR3 protein: CASGGITTGWEQYF
CDR3 DNA: TGTGCCAGCGGGGGAATAACGACAGGGTGGGAGCAGTACTTC

J gene: TRBJ2-1
clone size: NA
D gene: TRBD2
V gene: TRBV27
CDR3 protein: CASSPRGGGNNEQFF
CDR3 DNA: TGTGCCAGCAGTCCCCGTGGGGGAGGGAACAATGAGCAGTTCTTC

J gene: TRBJ2-1
clone size: NA
D gene: TRBD1
V gene: TRBV28
CDR3 protein: CASRTPGTGVFEQFF
CDR3 DNA: TGTGCCAGCAGGACTCCCGGGACAGGGGTGTTTGAGCAGTTCTTC

J gene: TRBJ1-1
clone size: NA
D gene: TRBD1
V gene: TRBV7-6
CDR3 protein: CASSLDRSPNTEAFF
CDR3 DNA: TGTGCCAGCAGCTTGGACAGGAGCCCGAACACTGAAGCTTTCTTT

J gene: TRBJ2-5
clone size: NA
D gene: NA
V gene: TRBV6-5
CDR3 protein: CASSPSRGQETQYF
CDR3 DNA: TGTGCCAGCAGTCCCTCCAGGGGACAAGAGACCCAGTACTTC

J gene: TRBJ1-1
clone size: NA
D gene: NA
V gene: TRBV5-1
CDR3 protein: CASNSRGSNTEAFF
CDR3 DNA: TGCGCCAGCAACAGTAGGGGAAGTAACACTGAAGCTTTCTTT

J gene: TRBJ2-5
clone size: once
D gene: NA
V gene: TRBV2
CDR3 protein: CASSSPLGQGKAETQYF
CDR3 DNA: TGTGCCAGCAGCTCTCCCTTGGGGCAGGGTAAAGCGGAGACCCAGTACTTC

J gene: TRBJ2-7
clone size: NA
D gene: NA
V gene: TRBV6-1
CDR3 protein: CASSEQGPYEQYF
CDR3 DNA: TGTGCCAGCAGTGAGCAGGGTCCCTACGAGCAGTACTTC

J gene: TRBJ2-3
clone size: NA
D gene: NA
V gene: TRBV27
CDR3 protein: CASSLSRPQPDTQYF
CDR3 DNA: TGTGCCAGCAGTTTATCCCGCCCACAGCCCGATACGCAGTATTTT

J gene: TRBJ1-5
clone size: NA
D gene: NA
V gene: TRBV6-6
CDR3 protein: CASSYQWTDPQPQHF
CDR3 DNA: TGTGCCAGCAGTTACCAGTGGACAGACCCACAGCCCCAGCATTTT

J gene: TRBJ2-1
clone size: NA
D gene: NA
V gene: TRBV11-2
CDR3 protein: CASSPRARYNEQFF
CDR3 DNA: TGTGCCAGCAGCCCCCGAGCTCGGTACAATGAGCAGTTCTTC

J gene: TRBJ1-4
clone size: once
D gene: NA
V gene: TRBV13
CDR3 protein: CASSLRTQVEKLFF
CDR3 DNA: TGTGCCAGCAGCTTGCGGACACAGGTTGAAAAACTGTTTTTT

J gene: TRBJ2-2
clone size: few
D gene: NA
V gene: TRBV9
CDR3 protein: CASSPSITGELFF
CDR3 DNA: TGTGCCAGCAGCCCGAGTATCACCGGGGAGCTGTTTTTT

J gene: TRBJ1-2
clone size: NA
D gene: NA
V gene: TRBV5-1
CDR3 protein: CASSSRTVYGYTF
CDR3 DNA: TGCGCCAGCAGCTCCCGGACAGTGTATGGCTACACCTTC

J gene: TRBJ2-7
clone size: few
D gene: NA
V gene: TRBV7-9
CDR3 protein: CASSPRGRAAYEQYF
CDR3 DNA: TGTGCCAGCAGCCCCCGGGGGAGAGCAGCCTACGAGCAGTACTTC

J gene: TRBJ2-3
clone size: NA
D gene: NA
V gene: TRBV6-1
CDR3 protein: CASISPGPDTQYF
CDR3 DNA: TGTGCCAGCATTTCGCCTGGCCCAGATACGCAGTATTTT

J gene: TRBJ2-5
clone size: once
D gene: TRBD1
V gene: TRBV10-3
CDR3 protein: CAISGDSQETQYF
CDR3 DNA: TGTGCCATCAGTGGGGACAGCCAAGAGACCCAGTACTTC

J gene: TRBJ2-3
clone size: once
D gene: TRBD2
V gene: TRBV27
CDR3 protein: CASSLWLAGGTDTQYF
CDR3 DNA: TGTGCCAGCAGTTTATGGCTTGCGGGGGGCACAGATACGCAGTATTTT

J gene: TRBJ2-1
clone size: NA
D gene: NA
V gene: TRBV6-5
CDR3 protein: CATRRSRSNEQFF
CDR3 DNA: TGTGCCACCCGGCGGTCCAGATCCAATGAGCAGTTCTTC

J gene: TRBJ1-2
clone size: NA
D gene: NA
V gene: TRBV6-5
CDR3 protein: CASSYSFGDKSIGYTF
CDR3 DNA: TGTGCCAGCAGTTACTCGTTCGGGGACAAGAGTATAGGCTACACCTTC

J gene: TRBJ1-6
clone size: few
D gene: NA
V gene: TRBV5-1
CDR3 protein: CATKTGGVGSPLHF
CDR3 DNA: TGCGCCACTAAGACAGGAGGAGTTGGTTCACCCCTCCACTTT

J gene: TRBJ2-5
clone size: NA
D gene: NA
V gene: TRBV7-8
CDR3 protein: CASSLGGGVLETQYF
CDR3 DNA: TGTGCCAGCAGCTTAGGCGGGGGCGTGTTGGAGACCCAGTACTTC

J gene: TRBJ1-2
clone size: once
D gene: TRBD1
V gene: TRBV5-1
CDR3 protein: CASSLVGGQGSYGYTF
CDR3 DNA: TGCGCCAGCAGCTTGGTCGGGGGACAGGGGTCCTATGGCTACACCTTC

J gene: TRBJ2-7
clone size: NA
D gene: NA
V gene: TRBV15
CDR3 protein: CATSRVRQGPFEQYF
CDR3 DNA: TGTGCCACCAGCAGAGTGCGGCAGGGGCCCTTCGAGCAGTACTTC

J gene: TRBJ2-7
clone size: NA
D gene: TRBD2
V gene: TRBV7-2
CDR3 protein: CASSPKKKTSGRVNEQYF
CDR3 DNA: TGTGCCAGCAGCCCAAAAAAAAAGACTAGCGGGAGAGTTAACGAGCAGTACTTC

J gene: TRBJ1-4
clone size: NA
D gene: TRBD1
V gene: TRBV19
CDR3 protein: CASSWTGGEKLFF
CDR3 DNA: TGTGCCAGTAGTTGGACAGGGGGCGAAAAACTGTTTTTT

J gene: TRBJ1-3
clone size: NA
D gene: NA
V gene: TRBV5-5
CDR3 protein: CASSFQGSDGNTIYF
CDR3 DNA: TGTGCCAGCAGCTTCCAGGGGTCGGATGGAAACACCATATATTTT

J gene: TRBJ2-1
clone size: NA
D gene: NA
V gene: TRBV5-1
CDR3 protein: CASSADGRGYNEQFF
CDR3 DNA: TGCGCCAGCTCGGCGGACGGGAGAGGTTACAATGAGCAGTTCTTC

J gene: TRBJ2-3
clone size: NA
D gene: NA
V gene: TRBV7-3
CDR3 protein: CASSLFPGTDTQYF
CDR3 DNA: TGTGCCAGCAGCTTATTTCCAGGCACAGATACGCAGTATTTT

J gene: TRBJ1-1
clone size: NA
D gene: NA
V gene: TRBV9
CDR3 protein: CASSVEGGLNTEAFF
CDR3 DNA: TGTGCCAGCAGCGTAGAGGGGGGGCTGAACACTGAAGCTTTCTTT

J gene: TRBJ2-2
clone size: NA
D gene: TRBD1
V gene: TRBV4-1
CDR3 protein: CASSPPGQGRGELFF
CDR3 DNA: TGCGCCAGCAGCCCGCCGGGACAGGGAAGAGGGGAGCTGTTTTTT

J gene: TRBJ1-5
clone size: NA
D gene: TRBD1
V gene: TRBV6-1
CDR3 protein: CASSWGQGGQPQHF
CDR3 DNA: TGTGCCAGCAGTTGGGGACAGGGAGGGCAGCCCCAGCATTTT

J gene: TRBJ2-1
clone size: NA
D gene: NA
V gene: TRBV9
CDR3 protein: CASSGRIGRGNNEQFF
CDR3 DNA: TGTGCCAGCAGCGGCAGAATTGGACGGGGAAACAATGAGCAGTTCTTC

J gene: TRBJ2-7
clone size: NA
D gene: TRBD2
V gene: TRBV13
CDR3 protein: CASSLLAGGHEQYF
CDR3 DNA: TGTGCCAGCAGCTTACTAGCGGGAGGCCACGAGCAGTACTTC

J gene: TRBJ2-5
clone size: NA
D gene: TRBD2
V gene: TRBV28
CDR3 protein: CASAAGGTTKRGQYF
CDR3 DNA: TGTGCCAGCGCCGCGGGAGGGACTACCAAGAGAGGCCAGTACTTC

J gene: TRBJ2-3
clone size: NA
D gene: TRBD2
V gene: TRBV23-1
CDR3 protein: CASNSSGTSTDTQYF
CDR3 DNA: TGCGCCAGCAACTCTAGCGGAACTAGCACAGATACGCAGTATTTT

J gene: TRBJ1-5
clone size: NA
D gene: TRBD1
V gene: TRBV7-9
CDR3 protein: CASSFGQGNQPQHF
CDR3 DNA: TGTGCCAGCAGCTTCGGACAGGGGAATCAGCCCCAGCATTTT